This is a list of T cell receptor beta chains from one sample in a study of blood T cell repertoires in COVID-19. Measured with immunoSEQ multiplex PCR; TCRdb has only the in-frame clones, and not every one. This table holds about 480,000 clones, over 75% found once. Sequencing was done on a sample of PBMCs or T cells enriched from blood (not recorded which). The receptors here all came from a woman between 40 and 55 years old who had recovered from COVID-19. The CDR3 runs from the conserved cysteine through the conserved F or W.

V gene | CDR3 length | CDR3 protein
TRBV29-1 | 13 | CSALTPSGNTIYF
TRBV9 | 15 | CASSLGQGVGGELFF
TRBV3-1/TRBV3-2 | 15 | CASSQGRGSYNEQFF
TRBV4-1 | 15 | CASSRPGTGKETQYF
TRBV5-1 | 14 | CASSLALGQVEQYF
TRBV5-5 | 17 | CASIERGSTFRLTEAFF
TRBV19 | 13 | CASIGDRGFEAFF
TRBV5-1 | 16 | CASSLPQGRNTHEQYF
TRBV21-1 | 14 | CASMRTGGNYGYTF
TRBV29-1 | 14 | CSGQDYTSTDTQYF
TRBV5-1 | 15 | CASTSGTANTGELFF
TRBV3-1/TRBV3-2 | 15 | CASSQAGLTNTEAFF
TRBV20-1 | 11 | CSATDRGGYTF
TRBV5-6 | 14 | CAGRTQGLHYDYTF
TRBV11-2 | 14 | CASSWDSRQETQYF
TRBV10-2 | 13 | CASSEAGQNEQFF
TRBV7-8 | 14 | CASSLGTGKVAQYF
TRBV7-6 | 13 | CASSRGGRDEQYF
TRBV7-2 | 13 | CASSSRSNQPQHF
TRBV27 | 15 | CASSLRYSLNSPLHF
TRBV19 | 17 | CASSIKDFARARHGYTF
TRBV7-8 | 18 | CASSLGRTSGRSYNEQFF
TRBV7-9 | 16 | CASSMGQGPAGTEAFF
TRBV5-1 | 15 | CASSLTARIEYEQYF
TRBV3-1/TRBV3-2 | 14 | CASSQVDLSDTQYF
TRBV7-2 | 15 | CASSLGQPPGNTIYF
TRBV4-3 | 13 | CASSQTLEETQYF
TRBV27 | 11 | CASSRQGWQYF
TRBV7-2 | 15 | CASSLQGSHNEKLFF
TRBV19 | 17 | CASSLTPTSDHTGELFF
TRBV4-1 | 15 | CASSQIAGETGELFF
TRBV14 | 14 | CASSQVYGYNEQFF
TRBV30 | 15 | CAWSVHGKGADTQYF
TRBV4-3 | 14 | CASSQDLGAQPQHF
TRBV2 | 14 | CASSEWLDKNIQYF
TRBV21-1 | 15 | CASSLRQGPGNTIYF
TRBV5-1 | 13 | CASSLGSEETQYF
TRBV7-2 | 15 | CASSLSRGPSYEQYF
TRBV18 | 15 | CASSPFTGRNTEAFF
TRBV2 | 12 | CASRLSTYEQYF
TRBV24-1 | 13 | CATRGSLNTEAFF
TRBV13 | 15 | CASSLPEDREETQYF
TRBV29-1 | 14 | CSARQGAMNTEAFF
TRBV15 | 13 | CATSRRTTDTQYF
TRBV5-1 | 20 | CASSLDPREGRPENYNEQFF
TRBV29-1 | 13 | CSVGQWDFAEAFF